The 11 T cell receptor beta chains below all came from one sample that was sequenced in a study of blood T cell repertoires in COVID-19. Generated by immunoSEQ multiplex PCR, the TCRdb table keeps only in-frame clones and is missing some. The sample lists over 70,000 clones, 86% occurring once. Sequencing was performed on peripheral blood. The receptor source for this set is a human donor in a cohort sampled during active COVID-19.

The rearrangement links TRBV5-4 to TRBJ2-5, with 12 bases lining up with TRBD1. This CDR3 comprises 16 residues. J gave up 5 bases and V 3 bases, and 8 bases lay outside the gene matches. Germline V gives CDR1 SGHNT, CDR2 YYREEE (reference sequence). The CDR3 here is CASSSGTGGEDETQYF. The CDR3 region has the DNA TGTGCCAGCAGCTCAGGGACAGGGGGCGAAGATGAGACCCAGTACTTC.

The chain has TRBV7-6 and TRBJ2-2, with a weak D call TRBD1 (5 bases). Germline V lookup: CDR1 SGHVS, CDR2 FNYEAQ. The CDR3 spans 15 residues. Trimming removed 5 bases at V and 1 base at J, with 11 bases between. Here the CDR3 DNA reads TGTGCCAGCAGCGTGACAGCTTTGAACACCGGGGAGCTGTTTTTT. This gives the protein CASSVTALNTGELFF. Variable domain in full (rest from reference TRBV7-6 and TRBJ2-2): GAGVSQSPRYKVTKRGQDVALRCDPISGHVSLYWYRQALGQGPEFLTYFNYEAQQDKSGLPNDRFSAERPEGSISTLTIQRTEQRDSAMYRCASSVTALNTGELFFGEGSRLTVL.

The J gene is TRBJ2-7, the V gene TRBV2; 9 bases agree with TRBD1. Germline loops: CDR1 SNHLY, CDR2 FYNNEI. V lost 7 bases, J lost 3 bases, and 10 bases stayed unmatched. This CDR3 comprises 15 residues. CDR3 in amino acids: CASTRGQGPNYEQYF. The CDR3 bases are TGTGCCAGCACCAGAGGACAGGGGCCAAACTACGAGCAGTACTTC. The full variable domain, in which reference TRBV2 and TRBJ2-7 provide the parts outside the CDR3, is EPEVTQTPSHQVTQMGQEVILRCVPISNHLYFYWYRQILGQKVEFLVSFYNNEISEKSEIFDDQFSVERPDGSNFTLKIRSTKLEDSAMYFCASTRGQGPNYEQYFGPGTRLTVT.

In its sample, this clone was seen once. The chain joins TRBV19 to TRBJ2-2; 12 nucleotides line up with TRBD1. Per the germline V gene, CDR1 is LNHDA and CDR2 is SQIVND (reference sequence). The ends lost 5 bases at V and 6 bases at J; junction bases unmatched: 4. The CDR3 sequence is 15 residues long. The CDR3 DNA reads as TGTGCCAGTAGTGGCCGGGACAGGGGGCCCGGGGAGCTGTTTTTT. Translated, it gives CASSGRDRGPGELFF.

V is TRBV11-2 and J is TRBJ2-3; the D gene is possibly TRBD1 (6 bases). V was trimmed by 4 bases and J by 1 base, leaving 15 bases between them. This CDR3 contains 16 residues. Germline CDR1 reads SGHAT; CDR2 reads FQNNGV. CDR3 protein: CASSSVEGGGTDTQYF. The CDR3 bases are TGTGCCAGCAGCTCAGTCGAAGGGGGAGGCACAGATACGCAGTATTTT.

J is TRBJ1-1 and V is TRBV18; 7 bases align to TRBD1. CDR1 is KGHSH and CDR2 is LQKENI in the germline V gene. Trimming removed 5 bases from V and 4 bases from J; junction bases left unmatched: 10. The CDR3 has 15 amino acids. The chain's CDR3 is CASSLKDRATTEAFF. CDR3 nucleotide sequence: TGTGCCAGCTCATTAAAAGACAGGGCGACCACTGAAGCTTTCTTT. Full variable domain (remainder filled in from reference TRBV18 and TRBJ1-1): NAGVMQNPRHLVRRRGQEARLRCSPMKGHSHVYWYRQLPEEGLKFMVYLQKENIIDESGMPKERFSAEFPKEGPSILRIQQVVRGDSAAYFCASSLKDRATTEAFFGQGTRLTVV.

This clone was seen only a few times. The chain recombines TRBV4-1 with TRBJ2-7, with D possibly TRBD1 on 6 matching bases. The CDR3 covers 16 residues. Germline V gene lookup returns CDR1 MGHRA and CDR2 YSYEKL. V lost 2 bases and J lost 9, with 23 bases in between. In DNA, the CDR3 is TGCGCCAGCAGCCAACCCCCCCTGGGGGCCAGGGTTGGGCAGTACTTC. Residues: CASSQPPLGARVGQYF.

The chain joins TRBV11-3 to TRBJ2-3; D gene ambiguous. The length of the CDR3 is 14 residues. Trimming took off 1 base at V and 3 bases at J, with 8 bases between the two ends. Per germline, CDR1 SGHNT and CDR2 YENEEA. The CDR3 nucleotides are TGTGCCAGCAGCTTAGGGGCACGGACAGATACGCAGTATTTT. This encodes CASSLGARTDTQYF.

The CDR3 DNA reads TGTGCCAGCAGTGACAGCTCCGGGACAGGGTGGGATGGCTACACCTTC. It specifies CASSDSSGTGWDGYTF. The genes are TRBV6-4 and TRBJ1-2; 9 bases align to TRBD1. J lost 6 bases, V lost 2 bases, and 10 bases had no gene match. Per germline, CDR1 MRHNA and CDR2 SNTAGT. The CDR3 runs to 16 residues.

The CDR3 is CASSSTPGQGFFGGGYTF. Written as DNA, the CDR3 is TGTGCCAGCAGCTCAACCCCGGGACAGGGTTTCTTCGGGGGTGGCTACACCTTC. This chain uses TRBV7-9 with TRBJ1-2; TRBD1 matches at 9 bases. V was clipped by 4 bases and J by 7 bases; unmatched bases: 19. CDR1 is SEHNR and CDR2 is FQNEAQ in the germline V gene (reference sequence). CDR3 length equals 18 residues.

This clone was recorded a few times. J is TRBJ1-2 and V is TRBV28, with 7 bases fitting TRBD1. The CDR3 has 14 amino acids. Germline assignment: CDR1 MDHEN and CDR2 SYDVKM. Trimming removed 7 bases from V and 7 bases from J; junction bases left unmatched: 12. For the CDR3, the DNA is TGTGCCAGCAATTTTTTGGAGGGGGCAGTTGGCTACACCTTC. Translating it yields CASNFLEGAVGYTF.